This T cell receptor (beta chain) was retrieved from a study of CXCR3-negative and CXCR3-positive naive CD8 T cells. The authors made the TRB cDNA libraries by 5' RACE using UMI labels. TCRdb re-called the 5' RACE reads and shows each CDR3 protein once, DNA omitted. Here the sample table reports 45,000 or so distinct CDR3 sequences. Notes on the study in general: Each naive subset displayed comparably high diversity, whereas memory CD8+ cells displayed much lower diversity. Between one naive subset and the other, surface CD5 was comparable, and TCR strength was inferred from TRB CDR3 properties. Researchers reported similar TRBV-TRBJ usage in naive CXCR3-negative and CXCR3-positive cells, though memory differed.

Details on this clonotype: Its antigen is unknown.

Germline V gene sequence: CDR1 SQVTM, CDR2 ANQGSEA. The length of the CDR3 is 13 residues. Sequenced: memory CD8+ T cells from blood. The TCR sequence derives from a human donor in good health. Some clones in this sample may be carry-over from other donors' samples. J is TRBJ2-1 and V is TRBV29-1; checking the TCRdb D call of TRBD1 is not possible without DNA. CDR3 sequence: CSAEDGGGSEQFF.